The sequence of this T cell receptor beta chain was determined in a study of blood T cell repertoires in COVID-19. Turning to the study itself: Both acute and convalescent COVID-19 samples were obtained from the United States, Italy and Spain.

The junction had 5 bases not matched to a gene; V was cut back by 1 base and J by 2 bases. Germline V gene data show CDR1 as MNHNS and CDR2 as SASEGT. This CDR3 has 16 residues. In the source study's methods: Reference gene primer amplification yielded estimated nucleated cell counts. Method: immunoSEQ multiplex PCR; TCRdb's copy keeps in-frame clones and lacks some. V and J calls and clone size are those listed in that table; D and trimming were worked out from the DNA. The sample carries about 180,000 clones, around 80% recorded once. The V and J genes are TRBV6-1 and TRBJ2-7; TRBD2 matches at 10 bases. This TCR came from an elderly woman with COVID-19, enrolled during active disease. What was sequenced was peripheral blood. CDR3 sequence (DNA): TGTGCCAGCAGTGAAGTTGGGACTAGCGACCCCTACGAGCAGTACTTC. This gives the protein CASSEVGTSDPYEQYF.